The rows below give T cell receptor beta chains drawn from one sample of a study of blood T cell repertoires in COVID-19. This table comes from immunoSEQ multiplex PCR, and its TCRdb copy is limited to in-frame clones, with some not included. Of about 380,000 clones in the sample, 90% were seen once. The material sequenced was peripheral blood. All receptors derive from a man aged 18-30 years with active or convalescent COVID-19. The CDR3 runs from the conserved cysteine through the conserved F or W. A D gene is named only where the DNA matches it firmly. Size tells how often a clone was seen (once, few, many) or the class of an expanded clone, and some rows leave it out.

clone size,D gene,J gene,V gene,CDR3 DNA,CDR3 protein
.,TRBD1,TRBJ1-4,TRBV5-1,TGCGCCAGCAGCACCGGACAGGGCGGTGAAAAACTGTTTTTT,CASSTGQGGEKLFF
.,.,TRBJ2-5,TRBV19,TGTGCCAGTAGTATCTCACCAGGGGAGACCCAGTACTTC,CASSISPGETQYF
.,.,TRBJ1-5,TRBV19,TGTGCCAGTAGTATAGATGAAGGGAAGCGGAATCAGCCCCAGCATTTT,CASSIDEGKRNQPQHF
.,.,TRBJ1-5,TRBV27,TGTGCCAGCAGTCTGACTCCGACTCCTCGCAATCAGCCCCAGCATTTT,CASSLTPTPRNQPQHF
.,TRBD1,TRBJ2-3,TRBV19,TGTGCCAGTAGCCCGCCTGACAGGGATTACCTATGGGGCACAGATACGCAGTATTTT,CASSPPDRDYLWGTDTQYF
.,TRBD1,TRBJ1-1,TRBV15,TGTGCCACCCGGGACAGGGCTTACACTGAAGCTTTCTTT,CATRDRAYTEAFF
.,TRBD2,TRBJ2-2,TRBV7-3,TGTGCCAGCAGCTTAATGACTAGCGGGGTCGCCGGGGAGCTGTTTTTT,CASSLMTSGVAGELFF
.,.,TRBJ1-2,TRBV3-1/TRBV3-2,TGTGCCAGCAGCCAACGGGGGACCGCCAGTCCCCTCTATGGCTACACCTTC,CASSQRGTASPLYGYTF
once,TRBD1,TRBJ1-4,TRBV7-9,TGTGCCAGCAGCTTAATGACAGGGGGGACTAATGAAAAACTGTTTTTT,CASSLMTGGTNEKLFF
.,.,TRBJ1-6,TRBV6-5,TGTGCCAGCAGACTCCAGGGAGGGTATAATTCACCCCTCCACTTT,CASRLQGGYNSPLHF
few,.,TRBJ1-4,TRBV7-2,TGTGCCAGCAACAAACAAACAGGTGAAAAACTGTTTTTT,CASNKQTGEKLFF
.,.,TRBJ1-1,TRBV2,TGTGCCAGTCGAGGCGCAGGGGTTGAAGCTTTCTTT,CASRGAGVEAFF
.,.,TRBJ1-4,TRBV6-2/TRBV6-3,TGTGCCAGCAGTTACCCCGCTGAGGGAGGAAAACTGTTTTTT,CASSYPAEGGKLFF
.,TRBD2,TRBJ2-3,TRBV20-1,TGCAGTGCTAGTGCTAGCGGGAATTTAGCAGATACGCAGTATTTT,CSASASGNLADTQYF
.,TRBD1,TRBJ1-6,TRBV2,TGTGCCAGCAGTGAAGTCGGGCAGGGGGCTTCACCCCTCCACTTT,CASSEVGQGASPLHF
once,TRBD1,TRBJ1-1,TRBV12-5,TGTGCTAGTGGTTTGTGGACAGGGGGGAACACTGAAGCTTTCTTT,CASGLWTGGNTEAFF
.,.,TRBJ1-3,TRBV6-5,TGTGCCAGCAGGGGTCCAGGGCCTGGAAACACCATATATTTT,CASRGPGPGNTIYF
once,TRBD1,TRBJ1-5,TRBV10-2,TGCGCCAGCAGTGACAGGACAGGTGACAATCAGCCCCAGCATTTT,CASSDRTGDNQPQHF
.,TRBD2,TRBJ2-1,TRBV7-8,TGTGCCAGCAGCTTAGCTGGGGGGGTAAATGAGCAGTTCTTC,CASSLAGGVNEQFF
.,TRBD1,TRBJ1-1,TRBV7-2,TGTGCCAGCAGCACCACAGGGGACACTGAAGCTTTCTTT,CASSTTGDTEAFF
.,TRBD1,TRBJ1-5,TRBV6-6,TGTGCCAGCAGGGACGGCCGGGACAGGAACCATCAGCCCCAGCATTTT,CASRDGRDRNHQPQHF
.,.,TRBJ1-6,TRBV5-1,TGCGCCAGCAGCTTGGCAGGGATTGGTCGATCACCCCTCCACTTT,CASSLAGIGRSPLHF
few,.,TRBJ2-7,TRBV4-3,TGCGCCAGCAGCCAAGATTATATGGGCAGCTCCTACGAGCAGTACTTC,CASSQDYMGSSYEQYF
.,TRBD2,TRBJ2-3,TRBV3-1/TRBV3-2,TGTGCCATCGACCAACGGGGGACTAGCGACTCCTCTAGCACAGATACGCAGTATTTT,CAIDQRGTSDSSSTDTQYF
.,.,TRBJ2-7,TRBV7-2,TGTGCCAGCAGCTTCCTTCATCTGGGTATGGGCGGGACCTACGAGCAGTACTTC,CASSFLHLGMGGTYEQYF
.,TRBD2,TRBJ2-7,TRBV9,TGTGCCAGCAGCGTAGGAGGCGGGAGCGAGCAGTACTTC,CASSVGGGSEQYF
.,TRBD1,TRBJ1-5,TRBV24-1,TGTGCCACCAGTTCCGGACAGGGTCCTAATCAGCCCCAGCATTTT,CATSSGQGPNQPQHF
.,TRBD1,TRBJ1-6,TRBV2,TGTGCCAGCCGAGGCAGTAGAACAGGGGATAATTCACCCCTCCACTTT,CASRGSRTGDNSPLHF
.,.,TRBJ2-7,TRBV19,TGTGCCAGTAGTTGGGGTAGCGGTAACTACGAGCAGTACTTC,CASSWGSGNYEQYF
.,.,TRBJ2-1,TRBV7-3,TGTGCCAGCAGCTTAACGAGCCGTAATGAGCAGTTCTTC,CASSLTSRNEQFF
.,TRBD1,TRBJ1-3,TRBV5-1,TGCGCCAGCAGCTGGACAGGGGCCGAAAACACCATATATTTT,CASSWTGAENTIYF
.,.,TRBJ1-1,TRBV5-6,TGTGCCAGTCGCCCATTTGGGGGAGGCACTGAAGCTTTCTTT,CASRPFGGGTEAFF
.,.,TRBJ2-7,TRBV11-2,TGTGCCAGCAGCTTACGGCTAGCGAGGCCCCTCTCCTACGAGCAGTACTTC,CASSLRLARPLSYEQYF
.,.,TRBJ1-5,TRBV18,TGTGCCAGCTCACCATCCGGTGGAGGTCAGCCCCAGCATTTT,CASSPSGGGQPQHF
few,.,TRBJ1-2,TRBV2,TGTGCCAGCAGTGAAGCGCTTTTAAGGGGCTTCAAGGGCTACACCTTC,CASSEALLRGFKGYTF
.,.,TRBJ1-1,TRBV3-1/TRBV3-2,TGTGCCAGCAGCCAACCAGACAGGACCATGAACACTGAAGCTTTCTTT,CASSQPDRTMNTEAFF
.,TRBD1,TRBJ2-7,TRBV6-2/TRBV6-3,TGTGCCAGCAGTTACGGAGGGGACAGGACCTACGAGCAGTACTTC,CASSYGGDRTYEQYF
.,.,TRBJ1-2,TRBV18,TGTGCCAGCTCACCCATGGACAGAGTCTATGGCTACACCTTC,CASSPMDRVYGYTF
.,.,TRBJ1-1,TRBV6-5,TGTGCCAGTTACCGGGGTATCACTGAAGCTTTCTTT,CASYRGITEAFF
.,TRBD1,TRBJ1-2,TRBV5-5,TGTGCCAGCAGCTTGACAGGGGGAGTCAACTATGGCTACACCTTC,CASSLTGGVNYGYTF
once,.,TRBJ1-1,TRBV5-4,TGTGCCAGCAGCTGGGGGCGTAACACTGAAGCTTTCTTT,CASSWGRNTEAFF
.,.,TRBJ1-2,TRBV25-1,TGTGCCAGCAGTGAATCCCTCTATGGCTACACCTTC,CASSESLYGYTF
once,.,TRBJ1-5,TRBV6-6,TGTGCCAGCAGTTCGGACCAGGGTCATAGCAGGCAGCCCCAGCATTTT,CASSSDQGHSRQPQHF
.,.,TRBJ1-1,TRBV7-3,TGTGCCAGCAGCTGGACAAGCAGCACTGAAGCTTTCTTT,CASSWTSSTEAFF
.,TRBD2,TRBJ2-1,TRBV10-3,TGTGCCATCAGTGAGTCAGGACTAGCGAGCTACAATGAGCAGTTCTTC,CAISESGLASYNEQFF
.,TRBD1,TRBJ2-7,TRBV28,TGTGCCACTACGACAGGGGGTATCTACGAGCAGTACTTC,CATTTGGIYEQYF
.,.,TRBJ2-1,TRBV21-1,TGTGCCAGCAGCAAAGTATTTGGTCAGGAGGGAGGGCCGAAGAATGAGCAGTTCTTC,CASSKVFGQEGGPKNEQFF